This entry features one T cell receptor beta chain sequence. What it recognizes is unknown. This sample is part of a study of shared clonotypes between healthy human individuals. All donors qualified as healthy HIV-negative adults and had experienced no recent acute infections or vaccinations. In the study's own analysis: For the immunoSEQ data, sequences were junction-only without quality scores, so filtering differed. Sequencing was performed with immunoSEQ multiplex PCR; in TCRdb, only in-frame clones are kept and a portion is missing. V and J calls and clone size follow that table, whereas D and trimming were derived from the DNA. The data hold roughly 2 million clones, with 85% to 95% observed a single time. General study points: A small donor pool kept down the genetic and exposure-history diversity that was represented. Despite large depth, sorted-subset datasets appeared incompletely sequenced.

V lost 7 bases to trimming and J lost 0 bases, with 15 bases between them. Germline values: CDR1 SNHLY, CDR2 FYNNEI. The CDR3 runs to 15 residues. This clonotype was sampled from a man younger than 35 in good health. Input material: naive CD4+ T cells sorted from blood. Subset given: CD45RA+ positively selected. The chain couples TRBV2 to TRBJ1-1; possibly TRBD1 for D (6 bases). In nucleotides, the CDR3 is TGTGCCAGCACCCTGGACAGCCCTATGAACACTGAAGCTTTCTTT. This sequence encodes CASTLDSPMNTEAFF.